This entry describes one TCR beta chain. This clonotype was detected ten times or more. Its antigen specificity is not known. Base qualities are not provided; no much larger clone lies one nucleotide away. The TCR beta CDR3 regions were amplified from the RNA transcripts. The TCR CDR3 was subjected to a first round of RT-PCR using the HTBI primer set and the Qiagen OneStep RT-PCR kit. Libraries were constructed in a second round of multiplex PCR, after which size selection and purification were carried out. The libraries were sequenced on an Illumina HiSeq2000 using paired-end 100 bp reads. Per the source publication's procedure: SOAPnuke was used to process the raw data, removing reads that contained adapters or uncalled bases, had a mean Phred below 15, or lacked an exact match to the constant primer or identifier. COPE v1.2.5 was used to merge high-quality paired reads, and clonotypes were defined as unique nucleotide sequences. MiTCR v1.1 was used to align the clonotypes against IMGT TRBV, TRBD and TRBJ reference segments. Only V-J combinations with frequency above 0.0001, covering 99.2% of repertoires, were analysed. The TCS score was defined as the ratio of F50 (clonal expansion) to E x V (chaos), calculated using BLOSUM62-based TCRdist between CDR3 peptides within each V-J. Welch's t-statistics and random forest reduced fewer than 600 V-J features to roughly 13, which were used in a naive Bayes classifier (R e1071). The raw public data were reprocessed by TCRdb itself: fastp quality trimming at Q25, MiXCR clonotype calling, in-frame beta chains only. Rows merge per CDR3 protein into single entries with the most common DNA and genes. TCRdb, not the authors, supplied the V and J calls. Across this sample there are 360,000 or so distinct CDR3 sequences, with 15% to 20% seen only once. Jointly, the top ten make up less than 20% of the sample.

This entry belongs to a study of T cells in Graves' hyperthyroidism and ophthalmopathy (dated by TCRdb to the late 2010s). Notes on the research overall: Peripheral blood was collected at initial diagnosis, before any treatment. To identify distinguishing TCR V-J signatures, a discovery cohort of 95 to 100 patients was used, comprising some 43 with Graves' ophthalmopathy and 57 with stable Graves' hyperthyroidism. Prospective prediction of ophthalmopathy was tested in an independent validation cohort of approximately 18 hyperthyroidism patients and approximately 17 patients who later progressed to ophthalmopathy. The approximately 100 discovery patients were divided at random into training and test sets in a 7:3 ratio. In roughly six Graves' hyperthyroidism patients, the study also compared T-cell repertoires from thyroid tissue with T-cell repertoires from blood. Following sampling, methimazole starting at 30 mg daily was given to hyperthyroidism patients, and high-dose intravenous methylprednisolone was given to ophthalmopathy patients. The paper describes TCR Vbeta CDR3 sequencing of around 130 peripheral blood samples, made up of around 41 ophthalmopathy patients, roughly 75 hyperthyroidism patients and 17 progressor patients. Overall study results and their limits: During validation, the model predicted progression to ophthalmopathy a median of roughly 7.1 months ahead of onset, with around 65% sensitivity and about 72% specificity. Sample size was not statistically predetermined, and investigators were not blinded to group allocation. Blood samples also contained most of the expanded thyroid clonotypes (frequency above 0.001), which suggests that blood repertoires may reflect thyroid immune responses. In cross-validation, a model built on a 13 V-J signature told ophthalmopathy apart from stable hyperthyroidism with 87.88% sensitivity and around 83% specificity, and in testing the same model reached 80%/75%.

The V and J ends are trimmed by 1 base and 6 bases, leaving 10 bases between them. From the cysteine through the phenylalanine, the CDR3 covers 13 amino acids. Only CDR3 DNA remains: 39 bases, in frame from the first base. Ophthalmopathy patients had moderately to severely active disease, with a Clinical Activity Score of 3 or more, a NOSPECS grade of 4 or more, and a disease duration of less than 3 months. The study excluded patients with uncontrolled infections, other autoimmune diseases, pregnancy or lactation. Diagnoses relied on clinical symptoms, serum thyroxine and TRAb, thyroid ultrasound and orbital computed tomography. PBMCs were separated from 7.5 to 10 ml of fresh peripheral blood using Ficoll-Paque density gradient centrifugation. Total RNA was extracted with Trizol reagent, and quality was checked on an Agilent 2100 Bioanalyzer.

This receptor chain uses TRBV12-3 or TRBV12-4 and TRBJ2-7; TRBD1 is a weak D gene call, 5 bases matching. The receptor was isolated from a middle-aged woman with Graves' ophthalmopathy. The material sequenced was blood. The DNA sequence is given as TGTGCCAGCAGTTTAGATAGGGGCCGCGAGCAGTACTTC. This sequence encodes CASSLDRGREQYF.